This entry lists 21 T cell receptor beta chains sequenced from one sample in a study of OX40 agonist ivuxolimab in advanced cancers. Measured with immunoSEQ multiplex PCR; TCRdb has only the in-frame clones, and not every one. The table has 70,000 to 90,000 clones, more than 65% seen once. The specimen was CD4+ or CD8+ T cells sorted from blood, collected in a trial of the OX40 agonist ivuxolimab. These receptors all come from an adult with an advanced solid tumor such as melanoma, head and neck, liver or kidney cancer.

V usage is TRBV29-1 and J usage is TRBJ2-3; a weak D match, TRBD2 (5 bases). The length of the CDR3 is 14 residues. Germline loops: CDR1 SQVTM, CDR2 ANQGSEA. Between the trimmed V and J ends, which lost 4 bases and 4 bases, there was a span of 15 bases. CDR3 bases: TGCAGCGTTGTTTTCGGGAACGACCCAGATACGCAGTATTTT. Encoded protein: CSVVFGNDPDTQYF.

This clone was found a few times. The rearrangement uses TRBV7-6 and TRBJ2-5; D is perhaps TRBD1 or TRBD2 (5 bases each). Germline V gene data show CDR1 as SGHVS and CDR2 as FNYEAQ. The ends were cut back, 5 bases at V and 6 bases at J, with 25 bases in the middle. This CDR3 is 17 amino acids long. This CDR3 is CASSPDYFGTAGKTQYF. The CDR3 region has the DNA TGTGCCAGCAGCCCCGACTACTTCGGGACCGCCGGGAAGACCCAGTACTTC.

V and J are TRBV2 and TRBJ2-2; D call uncertain. This CDR3 has 15 amino acids. V was pared by 8 bases and J by 4 bases, with 17 bases between. Germline CDR1 reads SNHLY; CDR2 reads FYNNEI. The CDR3: CASGYLDPGTGELFF. DNA for the CDR3: TGTGCCAGCGGCTATCTTGATCCGGGCACCGGGGAGCTGTTTTTT.

This chain uses TRBV6-1 with TRBJ1-3; no clear D. Germline V gene data show CDR1 as MNHNS and CDR2 as SASEGT. The germline V and J ends were trimmed by 7 bases and 2 bases, with 6 bases remaining between them. CDR3 length: 12 amino acids. CDR3 in DNA: TGTGCCAGCATGACAACTGGAAACACCATATATTTT. Encoded protein: CASMTTGNTIYF.

The V gene is TRBV19, the J gene TRBJ2-5; D is undetermined. Per the germline V gene, CDR1 is LNHDA and CDR2 is SQIVND (reference sequence). The CDR3 contains 14 residues. V lost 5 bases to trimming and J lost 1 base, with 11 bases between them. CDR3 sequence (DNA): TGTGCCAGTAGTTTCAGCAGTTTCCAAGAGACCCAGTACTTC. Amino acids: CASSFSSFQETQYF. Full variable domain (missing parts from reference TRBV19 and TRBJ2-5): DGGITQSPKYLFRKEGQNVTLSCEQNLNHDAMYWYRQDPGQGLRLIYYSQIVNDFQKGDIAEGYSVSREKKESFPLTVTSAQKNPTAFYLCASSFSSFQETQYFGPGTRLLVL.

The sample holds many counts of this clone. This chain uses TRBV18 with TRBJ2-5; D is unresolved. V was trimmed by 2 bases and J by 4 bases, leaving 8 bases between them. The CDR3 extends over 13 amino acids. CDR1 is KGHSH and CDR2 is LQKENI in the germline V gene. The CDR3 bases are TGTGCCAGCTCACCAAGGTTGTTAGAGACCCAGTACTTC. It is translated as CASSPRLLETQYF.

The J gene is TRBJ2-1, the V gene TRBV4-3; the D is unclear. Trimming took off 4 bases at V and 0 bases at J, with 13 bases between the two ends. The CDR3 covers 16 residues. Looked up from germline, CDR1 is LGHNA and CDR2 is YSLEER. The CDR3 protein is CASSRAGQSSYNEQFF. CDR3 sequence (DNA): TGCGCCAGCAGCCGGGCCGGGCAGAGCTCCTACAATGAGCAGTTCTTC.

CDR3 residues: CASSEQGNYGYTF. CDR3 nucleotides: TGTGCCAGCAGTGAACAGGGGAACTATGGCTACACCTTC. V gene TRBV2 combines with J gene TRBJ1-2; possibly TRBD1 for D (6 bases). The CDR3 covers 13 residues. Germline assignment: CDR1 SNHLY and CDR2 FYNNEI. The V end lost 2 bases, the J end lost 2 bases, and 6 bases lay between the germline ends.

This clone was found a few times. This chain connects TRBV7-8 to TRBJ2-6; 8 bases line up with TRBD1. V was clipped by 2 bases and J by 0 bases; unmatched bases: 0. Germline CDR1 and CDR2: SGHVS and FQNEAQ. The CDR3 has 16 residues. CDR3 nucleotide sequence: TGTGCCAGCAGCTTACAGGGGGCCTCTGGGGCCAACGTCCTGACTTTC. Amino acids: CASSLQGASGANVLTF.

The V and J genes are TRBV6-5 and TRBJ1-1; possible D gene TRBD1, 5 bases. CDR1 and CDR2 (germline): MNHEY, SVGAGI. V shed 6 bases and J shed 4 bases, with 21 bases lying between them. This CDR3 has 16 amino acids. The CDR3 spells CASRYSTGWGSTEAFF. The CDR3 nucleotides are TGTGCCAGCAGATACAGTACGGGTTGGGGCAGCACTGAAGCTTTCTTT.

The chain has TRBV4-3 and TRBJ1-4; TRBD1 is a possible D gene (5 bases). Trimming cost V 1 base and J 5 bases, with 11 bases left between them. The CDR3 has 15 residues. Germline values: CDR1 LGHNA, CDR2 YSLEER. The CDR3 DNA reads TGCGCCAGCAGCCAAGGAACGGGGCAAAATGAAAAACTGTTTTTT. Amino acid sequence: CASSQGTGQNEKLFF.

This clone has only a few counts. V gene TRBV4-1 combines with J gene TRBJ2-7, with 9 bases identical to TRBD1. Looked up from germline, CDR1 is MGHRA and CDR2 is YSYEKL. V shed 2 bases and J 2 bases; nucleotides not matched to a gene: 7. The CDR3 length is 16 residues. The CDR3 DNA reads as TGCGCCAGCAGCCAATATGGACAGGGGTTGACCTACGAGCAGTACTTC. This sequence encodes CASSQYGQGLTYEQYF.

The chain joins TRBV9 to TRBJ1-3; D is unclear. V shed 4 bases and J shed 0 bases, with 11 bases lying between them. Looked up from germline, CDR1 is SGDLS and CDR2 is YYNGEE. The CDR3 is 15 residues long. The CDR3 protein is CASSPHEGSGNTIYF. The CDR3 nucleotides are TGTGCCAGCAGCCCCCATGAGGGCTCTGGAAACACCATATATTTT.

The V and J genes are TRBV7-2 and TRBJ1-1; D unresolved. Germline values: CDR1 SGHTA, CDR2 FQGNSA. CDR3 length: 13 residues. The germline V and J ends were trimmed by 3 bases and 1 base, with 6 bases remaining between them. CDR3 sequence: CASSFSGNTEAFF. In DNA form, the CDR3 reads TGTGCCAGCAGCTTTTCAGGGAACACTGAAGCTTTCTTT.

The rearrangement uses TRBV10-3 and TRBJ1-2, with D maybe TRBD1 (5 bases). Trimming removed 2 bases from V and 2 bases from J, with 12 bases in between. The germline gives CDR1 ENHRY, CDR2 SYGVKD. The CDR3 covers 15 residues. The CDR3 sequence: CAISEGGQRNYGYTF. Here the CDR3 DNA reads TGTGCCATCAGTGAGGGTGGACAAAGGAACTATGGCTACACCTTC.

This clone appeared a few times. The gene calls are TRBV5-6 and TRBJ1-2; TRBD1 agrees at 8 bases. CDR1 SGHDT and CDR2 YYEEEE come from the germline V gene. V lost 2 bases and J lost 4; bases outside the gene matches: 10. The CDR3 sequence is 16 residues long. The DNA of the CDR3 is TGTGCCAGCAGCTTACAACAGGGGGGCCGGGGCTATGGCTACACCTTC. Its translation: CASSLQQGGRGYGYTF.

V and J are TRBV29-1 and TRBJ2-1; tentative D call: TRBD2 (6 bases). This CDR3 is built from 15 residues. Trimming pared 7 bases from V and 2 bases from J, leaving 18 bases between. Germline CDR1 SQVTM, CDR2 ANQGSEA. The CDR3 region has the DNA TGCAGCGCCACGAGGGGAGGAACCCCCTACAATGAGCAGTTCTTC. Its translation is CSATRGGTPYNEQFF.

The rearrangement joins TRBV2 to TRBJ1-2, with 9 bases that match TRBD1. Germline V gene data show CDR1 as SNHLY and CDR2 as FYNNEI. The V segment lost 1 base and the J segment 4 bases; nucleotides outside the gene matches: 4. The CDR3 length is 15 residues. CDR3 amino acids: CASSEGRQGGYGYTF. The CDR3 nucleotides read TGTGCCAGCAGTGAAGGGCGACAGGGGGGCTATGGCTACACCTTC. Together with reference TRBV2 and TRBJ1-2, the CDR3 gives the full variable domain: EPEVTQTPSHQVTQMGQEVILRCVPISNHLYFYWYRQILGQKVEFLVSFYNNEISEKSEIFDDQFSVERPDGSNFTLKIRSTKLEDSAMYFCASSEGRQGGYGYTFGSGTRLTVV.

The table lists this clone with a few counts. This may be a read error, as it is one base from a much larger clone. Other nucleotide sequences in the sample specify the same CDR3. This rearrangement joins TRBV2 to TRBJ2-7; D is uncertain. V lost 2 bases and J lost 4, with 0 bases in between. Germline V lookup: CDR1 SNHLY, CDR2 FYNNEI. The CDR3 length is 10 residues. CDR3 coding DNA: TGTGCCAGCAGTGAATACGAGCAGTACTTC. Translating it yields CASSEYEQYF.

The chain carries TRBV7-9 and TRBJ2-5; D is uncertain. The end of the DNA fits TRBJ2-7 better, so the J call may be wrong. This CDR3 contains 13 residues. The germline V gene has CDR1 SEHNR and CDR2 FQNEAQ (reference sequence). CDR3 amino acids: CASSLVKEYEQYF. In nucleotides, the CDR3 is TGTGCCAGCAGCTTAGTTAAGGAGTACGAGCAGTACTTC.

This chain links TRBV29-1 with TRBJ1-2; D is perhaps TRBD1 (5 bases). The CDR3 covers 13 residues. Germline V lookup: CDR1 SQVTM, CDR2 ANQGSEA. V lost 4 bases, J lost 5 bases, and 14 bases lay in between. CDR3 region: CSVVLGGGYGYTF. The CDR3 region has the DNA TGCAGCGTTGTATTGGGGGGAGGTTATGGCTACACCTTC.